Shown below are 27 T cell receptor beta chains from a single sample sequenced in a study of T cells of healthy individuals. TCRdb fed the 5' RACE reads into MiXCR, producing one record per CDR3 protein. The repertoire holds tens of thousands of distinct CDR3 sequences, with about 4.2% as singletons. The receptors originated from a human donor in good health.

This rearrangement joins TRBV7-9 to TRBJ2-7, with 10 bases identical to TRBD2. Germline-derived CDR1 and CDR2 are SEHNR and FQNEAQ (reference sequence). The CDR3 loop spans 15 amino acids. Trimming took 4 bases from V and 4 from J; bases not matched to a gene: 7. The CDR3 here is CASSWTAGGEYEQYF. The CDR3 coding sequence is TGTGCCAGCAGCTGGACAGCGGGAGGGGAATACGAGCAGTACTTC.

This clonotype was seen at least ten times. The V call is TRBV6-5, the J call TRBJ1-1; no reliable D call. The V end was cut by 8 bases, the J end by 0 bases, with 13 bases between. CDR1 is MNHEY, CDR2 SVGAGI, per germline. This CDR3 has 14 residues. The CDR3 here is CASWERVMNTEAFF. CDR3 in DNA: TGTGCCAGCTGGGAGCGGGTCATGAACACTGAAGCTTTCTTT.

This clonotype was recorded at least ten times. The V and J genes are TRBV6-5 and TRBJ1-5; D may be TRBD1 (5 bases). Germline V gene lookup returns CDR1 MNHEY and CDR2 SVGAGI. The CDR3 has 15 amino acids. V gave up 0 bases and J gave up 15 bases, with 21 bases separating them. As DNA, the CDR3 is TGTGCCAGCAGTTACTCGAGGGACGTAGGGCCCCCGACGCATTTT. As protein: CASSYSRDVGPPTHF.

This clonotype was observed a handful of times. The V gene is TRBV14, the J gene TRBJ2-7; D is ambiguous. Germline CDR1 SGHDN, CDR2 FVKESK. V was cut by 0 bases and J by 7 bases, with 13 bases left in between. The CDR3 runs 14 residues. The CDR3 region has the DNA TGTGCCAGCAGCCAAGAGCTTCGAGTGGGGGAGCAGTACTTC. Its protein is CASSQELRVGEQYF.

As to this clonotype: Its ends do not fully match the called genes, so a read error is possible. CDR3 loop: CASRQVATQGGAYEQYF. The CDR3 DNA reads as TGCGCCAGCAGACAAGTAGCCACACAAGGGGGGGCCTACGAGCAGTACTTC. V is TRBV4-1 and J is TRBJ2-7; D might be TRBD2 (7 bases). Germline-derived CDR1 and CDR2 are MGHRA and YSYEKL. CDR3 size: 17 residues.

This clonotype occurred many times. This rearrangement joins TRBV12-3 or TRBV12-4 to TRBJ1-1, with 7 bases identical to TRBD1. Unmatched junction bases numbered 4, after V lost 2 bases and J lost 1 base. The CDR3 consists of 15 residues. The CDR3 protein is CASSLPAGGNTEAFF. CDR3 bases: TGTGCCAGCAGTTTACCGGCAGGGGGGAACACTGAAGCTTTCTTT.

This chain connects TRBV5-1 to TRBJ2-2, with a weak D call TRBD2 (5 bases). V shed 3 bases and J shed 6 bases, with 9 bases lying between them. Looked up from germline, CDR1 is SGHRS and CDR2 is YFSETQ. This CDR3 spans 13 amino acids. The CDR3 DNA reads as TGCGCCAGCAGCTACGGGGTCGCCGGGGAGCTGTTTTTT. Protein: CASSYGVAGELFF.

This clonotype showed up many times. V is TRBV6-4 and J is TRBJ2-3, with D possibly being TRBD1 (6 bases). Germline CDR1 is MRHNA and CDR2 is SNTAGT. The germline V and J ends were trimmed by 3 bases and 0 bases, with 7 bases remaining between them. The CDR3 consists of 14 residues. CDR3 protein: CASSDGQSTDTQYF. The CDR3 nucleotides read TGTGCCAGCAGTGATGGACAGAGCACAGATACGCAGTATTTT.

This clonotype appeared many times. The rearrangement joins TRBV20-1 to TRBJ2-7; TRBD2 matches 14 bases. V shed 0 bases and J 6 bases; nucleotides not matched to a gene: 4. Germline V lookup: CDR1 DFQATT, CDR2 SNEGSKA (reference sequence). This CDR3 comprises 15 residues. CDR3 residues: CSARDGGLAGAEQYF. The CDR3 DNA reads as TGCAGTGCTAGAGATGGGGGACTAGCGGGAGCCGAGCAGTACTTC.

This clonotype has a count of ten or more. The genes are TRBV7-9 and TRBJ2-1, with 9 bases aligning to TRBD2. The CDR3 covers 15 residues. In germline, CDR1 is SEHNR, CDR2 FQNEAQ (reference sequence). V shed 2 bases, J shed 9 bases, and the junction held 8 bases outside the gene matches. CDR3 sequence: CASSLSGGGVGEQFF. CDR3 nucleotides: TGTGCCAGCAGCTTATCCGGCGGGGGGGTAGGTGAGCAGTTCTTC.

This clonotype was seen repeatedly, ten times or more. The chain combines TRBV3-1 with TRBJ2-1; 10 bases align to TRBD2. Germline CDR1 LGHDT, CDR2 YNNKEL (reference sequence). The length of the CDR3 is 19 residues. The ends lost 1 base at V and 1 base at J; junction bases unmatched: 10. CDR3 sequence: CASSQVSLAGVSSYNEQFF. Written as DNA, the CDR3 is TGTGCCAGCAGCCAAGTGAGTCTAGCGGGGGTGAGTTCCTACAATGAGCAGTTCTTC.

This chain joins TRBV2 and TRBJ2-4; D is uncertain. Per germline, CDR1 SNHLY and CDR2 FYNNEI. The CDR3 covers 12 residues. The ends were cut back, 2 bases at V and 4 bases at J, with 3 bases in the middle. CDR3 DNA sequence: TGTGCCAGCAGTGAATTTAAAAACATTCAGTACTTC. Residues: CASSEFKNIQYF.

In its sample, this clonotype was seen a few times. This chain uses TRBV27 with TRBJ1-6; no definite D call. The CDR3 is 12 residues long. Germline CDR1 MNHEY, CDR2 SMNVEV (reference sequence). Trimming took 4 bases from V and 9 from J, leaving 7 bases between them. This CDR3 reads CASSSPLSPLHF. The CDR3 DNA follows: TGTGCCAGCAGTTCCCCGCTTTCACCCCTCCACTTT.

This clonotype was seen many times. This CDR3 reads CAWKGQILMNTEAFF. CDR3 sequence (DNA): TGTGCCTGGAAAGGACAGATACTGATGAACACTGAAGCTTTCTTT. The chain joins TRBV30 to TRBJ1-1; a possible D gene is TRBD1 (6 bases). Germline loops: CDR1 GTSNPN, CDR2 SVGIG (reference sequence). V was trimmed by 4 bases and J by 0 bases, leaving 15 bases between them. The CDR3 consists of 15 residues. The full variable domain, rest sourced from reference TRBV30 and TRBJ1-1, is SQTIHQWPATLVQPVGSPLSLECTVEGTSNPNLYWYRQAAGRGLQLLFYSVGIGQISSEVPQNLSASRPQDRQFILSSKKLLLSDSGFYLCAWKGQILMNTEAFFGQGTRLTVV.

This clonotype was recorded at least ten times. The chain employs TRBV23-1 and TRBJ2-3; D is undetermined. Being an ORF, TRBV23-1 has a function that is uncertain. Trimming removed 9 bases from V and 2 bases from J, with 18 bases in between. CDR3 length: 15 amino acids. The CDR3 bases are TGCGCCAGGCGGACCCCCAGGTGCTTCACAGATACGCAGTATTTT. The encoded protein is CARRTPRCFTDTQYF.

This clonotype came up many times. The chain couples TRBV29-1 to TRBJ2-1; no definite D call. This CDR3 is built from 14 residues. From germline, CDR1 is SQVTM and CDR2 ANQGSEA. The V and J ends lost 2 bases and 5 bases respectively, with 13 bases between them. CDR3 sequence (DNA): TGCAGCGTTGAACCCAGATTGTCTGACAATGAGCAGTTCTTC. This translates into CSVEPRLSDNEQFF.

This clonotype has at least ten counts. V and J are TRBV20-1 and TRBJ1-3; no clear D. This CDR3 region has 12 residues. The V gene lost 4 bases and the J gene lost 0 bases, with 4 bases spanning the gap. Germline CDR1 DFQATT, CDR2 SNEGSKA (reference sequence). The CDR3: CSAKSSGNTIYF. In DNA, the CDR3 is TGCAGTGCTAAAAGCTCTGGAAACACCATATATTTT.

This chain connects TRBV4-1 to TRBJ1-4, with 8 bases that match TRBD1. This CDR3 is built from 15 residues. V trimming: 1 base; J trimming: 8 bases; junction bases outside the gene matches: 6. The germline gives CDR1 MGHRA, CDR2 YSYEKL. In DNA form, the CDR3 reads TGCGCCAGCAGCCAAGTTAGTGCAGGGGGCGAAAAACTGTTTTTT. Translating it yields CASSQVSAGGEKLFF.

The chain couples TRBV7-2 to TRBJ2-7; 7 positions agree with TRBD2. The CDR3 contains 16 residues. The V and J ends lost 1 base and 0 bases, in that order; junction bases with no gene match: 6. The germline gives CDR1 SGHTA, CDR2 FQGNSA. The CDR3 spells CASSLVAGENSYEQYF. Written as DNA, the CDR3 is TGTGCCAGCAGCTTAGTAGCGGGCGAGAACTCCTACGAGCAGTACTTC.

The table lists this clonotype with many counts. The J gene is TRBJ2-3, the V gene TRBV2; 14 bases map to TRBD2. Germline CDR1 reads SNHLY; CDR2 reads FYNNEI. The V gene end was trimmed by 6 bases and the J gene end by 2 bases; junction bases not matched to a gene: 10. This CDR3 spans 18 amino acids. The CDR3 sequence: CASRKGLAGVAFTDTQYF. The CDR3 DNA sequence: TGTGCCAGCAGGAAGGGACTAGCGGGGGTCGCCTTCACAGATACGCAGTATTTT.

This clonotype occurred many times. The chain has TRBV20-1 and TRBJ2-7; TRBD2 agrees at 10 bases. The CDR3 runs to 14 residues. In germline, CDR1 is DFQATT, CDR2 SNEGSKA (reference sequence). Trimming at V came to 4 bases and at J to 4 bases, leaving 7 bases not matched to a gene. The CDR3 nucleotides are TGCAGTGCTACCCCCGGGACTAGCGCGTACGAGCAGTACTTC. Translating it yields CSATPGTSAYEQYF.

V is TRBV4-1 and J is TRBJ1-1, with D possibly matching TRBD1 (5 bases). With 1 base removed from V and 0 bases from J, the gap between germline ends came to 12 bases. Per germline, CDR1 MGHRA and CDR2 YSYEKL. The CDR3 is 16 amino acids. CDR3 coding DNA: TGCGCCAGCAGCCAAGGGGGGAGGGGTATGAACACTGAAGCTTTCTTT. This encodes CASSQGGRGMNTEAFF.

This clonotype was detected ten times or more. The rearrangement uses TRBV21-1 and TRBJ2-3; TRBD2, the D gene given by the table, was not confirmed from the DNA. TRBV21-1 is annotated as a pseudogene. The CDR3 contains 14 residues. CDR3 nucleotides: TGTGCCAGCAGCTTCAGCGGGAGAACAGATACGCAGTATTTT. Amino acid sequence: CASSFSGRTDTQYF.

This clonotype was recorded many times. This rearrangement joins TRBV7-3 to TRBJ1-1; D remains unclear. This CDR3 is built from 14 residues. Looked up from germline, CDR1 is SGHTA and CDR2 is FQGTGA. Trimming took 1 base from V and 6 from J, leaving 12 bases between them. The DNA of the CDR3 is TGTGCCAGCAGCTTAAAGGGAGGAGGGTCTGAAGCTTTCTTT. This encodes CASSLKGGGSEAFF.

This clonotype was recorded at least ten times. The chain combines TRBV30 with TRBJ1-5; 7 bases match TRBD1. V gave up 0 bases and J gave up 4 bases; unmatched junction bases: 3. The CDR3 spans 14 residues. Germline V gives CDR1 GTSNPN, CDR2 SVGIG (reference sequence). The CDR3 coding sequence is TGTGCCTGGAGTGTGTACAGGGGAAATCAGCCCCAGCATTTT. Translation gives CAWSVYRGNQPQHF. Using reference TRBV30 and TRBJ1-5 for the parts outside the CDR3, the full variable domain is SQTIHQWPATLVQPVGSPLSLECTVEGTSNPNLYWYRQAAGRGLQLLFYSVGIGQISSEVPQNLSASRPQDRQFILSSKKLLLSDSGFYLCAWSVYRGNQPQHFGDGTRLSIL.

In its sample, this clonotype was seen many times. The chain uses TRBV2 and TRBJ1-1, with D tentatively TRBD1 (6 bases). Germline V gene sequence: CDR1 SNHLY, CDR2 FYNNEI. The V and J ends lost 4 bases and 0 bases respectively, with 12 bases between them. This CDR3 is 15 amino acids long. The CDR3 DNA is TGTGCCAGCAGTGCGAACAGGGTGATGAACACTGAAGCTTTCTTT. Its translation is CASSANRVMNTEAFF.

This clonotype has at least ten counts. DNA for the CDR3: TGTGCCACCAGGTCCGGGTCCCGAGATACGCAGTATTTT. Protein: CATRSGSRDTQYF. The gene calls are TRBV15 and TRBJ2-3; D remains ambiguous. The CDR3 runs 13 residues. Trimming shortened V by 6 bases and J by 5 bases, and 12 bases separated the two germline ends. The germline V gene has CDR1 LNHNV and CDR2 YYDKDF (reference sequence).